Listed below are T cell receptor beta chains from one sample, sequenced in a study of blood T cell repertoires in COVID-19. The assay was immunoSEQ multiplex PCR, and TCRdb's table has in-frame clones only and misses some. Of 180,000 or so clones in the sample, about 90% are singletons; the top ten hold roughly 0.6%. The sequenced sample consisted of peripheral blood. The origin of the receptors is a man aged 50-59 years with acute or convalescent COVID-19. Each CDR3 is given with its conserved first and last residue. A D gene is named only where the DNA matches it firmly. Clone size is given for some rows only: seen once, a few or many times, or a class if the clone is expanded.

J gene,V gene,D gene,clone size,CDR3 DNA,CDR3 protein
TRBJ2-2,TRBV5-3,TRBD1,NA,TGTGCCAGAGGGGGCCCGGGACAGGGAAACACCGGGGAGCTGTTTTTT,CARGGPGQGNTGELFF
TRBJ2-7,TRBV5-4,NA,NA,TGTGCCAGCAGCTGGCCACGAAGCTACGAGCAGTACTTC,CASSWPRSYEQYF
TRBJ1-2,TRBV4-1,TRBD1,NA,TGCGCCAGCAGCCAAGATTGGACAGGGAAATCCTATGGCTACACCTTC,CASSQDWTGKSYGYTF
TRBJ1-1,TRBV25-1,NA,NA,TGTGCCAGCAGTCGTGTGAACACTGAAGCTTTCTTT,CASSRVNTEAFF
TRBJ2-7,TRBV10-1,NA,few,TGCGCCAGCAGTTTGACTAGTACCTCCCAGCAGTACTTC,CASSLTSTSQQYF
TRBJ1-5,TRBV20-1,NA,NA,TGCAGTGCTGGGAGCTGGCCCCAGCATTTT,CSAGSWPQHF
TRBJ1-2,TRBV11-2,TRBD1,NA,TGTGCCAGCAGCACTGTAGACAGGGGGGCTAACTATGGCTACACCTTC,CASSTVDRGANYGYTF
TRBJ1-2,TRBV10-3,TRBD1,NA,TGTGCCATCAGTGACCCCGGGAACTTTCGTAGGGGGCAGGGTGGCTACACCTTC,CAISDPGNFRRGQGGYTF
TRBJ1-4,TRBV7-2,NA,NA,TGTGCCAGCAGCTTAGGGGCGGGAGAAAATGAAAAACTGTTTTTT,CASSLGAGENEKLFF
TRBJ2-5,TRBV27,TRBD2,NA,TGTGCCAGCAGTGCATGGACTAGCGGAAAAGAGACCCAGTACTTC,CASSAWTSGKETQYF
TRBJ2-3,TRBV7-2,NA,NA,TGTGCCAGCAGCTTAGACTACACAGATACGCAGTATTTT,CASSLDYTDTQYF
TRBJ2-5,TRBV5-4,NA,NA,TGTGCCAGCACTCCGGATGTGGGCTCCCAAGAGACCCAGTACTTC,CASTPDVGSQETQYF
TRBJ1-5,TRBV18,TRBD1,NA,TGTGCCAGCTCGCCGACAGGGGTAAGCAATCAGCCCCAGCATTTT,CASSPTGVSNQPQHF
TRBJ2-7,TRBV11-3,TRBD1,NA,TGTGCCAGCAGCTTAGGCAGGGGGCCTTCGGGCGAGCAGTACTTC,CASSLGRGPSGEQYF
TRBJ2-1,TRBV7-6,TRBD2,NA,TGTGCCAGCAGCCGACACCCTCCTAGCGGGGACCTGAATGAGCAGTTCTTC,CASSRHPPSGDLNEQFF
TRBJ1-2,TRBV5-6,NA,NA,TGTGCCAGCAGCTTGGGCGGCTATGGCTACACCTTC,CASSLGGYGYTF
TRBJ2-2,TRBV14,NA,NA,TGTGCCAGCAGCCTACACCCCGCAGGTGGGACCGGGGAGCTGTTTTTT,CASSLHPAGGTGELFF
TRBJ1-2,TRBV7-9,TRBD1,NA,TGTGCCAGCAGCTTAGCGCAGGGACAGACTGATGGCTACACCTTC,CASSLAQGQTDGYTF
TRBJ2-1,TRBV11-3,TRBD1,NA,TGTGCCAGCAGCTTCCGGGACAGGGGCAATGAGCAGTTCTTC,CASSFRDRGNEQFF
TRBJ1-1,TRBV6-1,TRBD1,once,TGTGCCAGCAGTTGGACAGGGACTGAAGCTTTCTTT,CASSWTGTEAFF
TRBJ1-2,TRBV6-5,TRBD1,NA,TGTGCCAGCAGCAGACAGGGGGCTCTCCGCGGCTACACCTTC,CASSRQGALRGYTF
TRBJ2-5,TRBV28,TRBD2,NA,TGTGCCAGCAGTCCAGCGGGATGGGGGGAGACCCAGTACTTC,CASSPAGWGETQYF
TRBJ1-2,TRBV5-8,TRBD1,NA,TGTGCCAGCAGCTCCGACAGGGCCTTTCATGGCTACACCTTC,CASSSDRAFHGYTF
TRBJ2-2,TRBV10-3,TRBD2,NA,TGTGCCATCAGATCCCACGGGAGGGAAATTGGCGGGGAGCTGTTTTTT,CAIRSHGREIGGELFF
TRBJ1-5,TRBV2,TRBD1,once,TGTGCCAGCAGTGTTGGACAGGGGGCTCAGCCCCAGCATTTT,CASSVGQGAQPQHF
TRBJ1-5,TRBV6-5,TRBD1,NA,TGTGCCAGCAGACTAACAGGGGGCCTTCAGCATTTT,CASRLTGGLQHF
TRBJ2-1,TRBV28,TRBD2,NA,TGTGCCAGCAGTTTTCTTCTAGCGGGGAACTCCACCTTCCACAATGAGCAGTTCTTC,CASSFLLAGNSTFHNEQFF
TRBJ2-4,TRBV28,TRBD2,NA,TGTGCCAGCGGACTAGGGAGATACATTCAGTACTTC,CASGLGRYIQYF
TRBJ1-6,TRBV27,NA,few,TGTGCCAGCAGTTTGCGGGGTAGGAATAATTCACCCCTCCACTTT,CASSLRGRNNSPLHF
TRBJ1-6,TRBV28,NA,NA,TGTGCCAGCAGCCCTAGGGGGACGGGTGGGGATTCACCCCTCCACTTT,CASSPRGTGGDSPLHF
TRBJ1-4,TRBV5-8,TRBD1,NA,TGTGCCAGCAGCCCGACCGGGACAGGGATTTTT,CASSPTGTGIF
TRBJ2-3,TRBV29-1,NA,NA,TGCAGCGTTGACGAGGGCACAGATACGCAGTATTTT,CSVDEGTDTQYF
TRBJ1-5,TRBV28,NA,NA,TGTGCCAGCAGTTTACACCGAGAGTCGGGGGGCGGCAATCAGCCCCAGCATTTT,CASSLHRESGGGNQPQHF
TRBJ1-2,TRBV19,NA,NA,TGTGCCAGTAGGAGCACAGTCTATGGCTACACCTTC,CASRSTVYGYTF
TRBJ1-1,TRBV19,TRBD1,NA,TGTGCCAGTAGTACCCCCACAGGGGTTAAAACTGAAGCTTTCTTT,CASSTPTGVKTEAFF
TRBJ2-5,TRBV7-7,TRBD1,NA,TGTGCTAGCAGCGGGGACAGGGAGGAGACCCAGTACTTC,CASSGDREETQYF
TRBJ2-3,TRBV9,NA,NA,TGTGCCAGCAGCTGGCAGAGGAGCACAGATACGCAGTATTTT,CASSWQRSTDTQYF
TRBJ2-2,TRBV2,TRBD1,once,TGTGCCAGCAGTGGACAGGGCAGTAACACCGGGGAGCTGTTTTTT,CASSGQGSNTGELFF
TRBJ1-1,TRBV2,TRBD1,NA,TGTGCCAGCAGTGACCAGGGGGCAAACACTGAAGCTTTCTTT,CASSDQGANTEAFF
TRBJ2-2,TRBV19,TRBD2,NA,TGTGCCAGTAGTATATTCGGCGGGGGGGTAACCGGGGAGCTGTTTTTT,CASSIFGGGVTGELFF
TRBJ1-6,TRBV30,TRBD1,NA,TGTGCCTGGAGATTCGTGGGACAGACTAATTCACCCCTCCACTTT,CAWRFVGQTNSPLHF
TRBJ2-5,TRBV18,NA,NA,TGTGCCAGCTCACCGAGCAGCGGGCGGGAGACCCAGTACTTC,CASSPSSGRETQYF
TRBJ1-2,TRBV10-3,NA,NA,TGTGCCATCAGTGAAGAGGGGGGGCTCGACTATGGCTACACCTTC,CAISEEGGLDYGYTF
TRBJ2-7,TRBV4-1,TRBD2,NA,TGCGCCAGCAGCCAATTTATCGGACTAGCGGGAGTATACGAGCAGTACTTC,CASSQFIGLAGVYEQYF
TRBJ2-3,TRBV9,NA,NA,TGTGCCAGCAGCCAACCGAAAGGAGGGAGCACAGATACGCAGTATTTT,CASSQPKGGSTDTQYF
TRBJ2-7,TRBV4-1,TRBD1,NA,TGCGCCAGCAGCCATGGACAGGGGTACGAGCAGTACTTC,CASSHGQGYEQYF